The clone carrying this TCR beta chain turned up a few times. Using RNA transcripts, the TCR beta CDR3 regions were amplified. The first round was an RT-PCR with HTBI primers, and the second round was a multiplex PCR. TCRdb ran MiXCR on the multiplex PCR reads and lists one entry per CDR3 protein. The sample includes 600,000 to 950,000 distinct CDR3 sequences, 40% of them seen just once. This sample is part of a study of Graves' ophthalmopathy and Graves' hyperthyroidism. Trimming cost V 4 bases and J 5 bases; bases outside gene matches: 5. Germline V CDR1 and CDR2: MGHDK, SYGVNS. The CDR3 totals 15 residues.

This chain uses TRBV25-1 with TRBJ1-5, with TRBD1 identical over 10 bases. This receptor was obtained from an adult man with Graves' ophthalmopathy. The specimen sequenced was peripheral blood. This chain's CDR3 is CASSALGTGDQPQHF. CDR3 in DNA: TGTGCCAGCAGTGCCCTTGGGACAGGGGATCAGCCCCAGCATTTT.